A single sample is the source of the 25 T cell receptor beta chains below, sequenced in a study of monozygotic twins with inflammatory bowel disease. TCRdb reanalyzed the 5' RACE reads and collapses them to one entry per CDR3 protein, without DNA. The data show fewer than 400,000 distinct CDR3 sequences, and the top ten clones hold roughly 5.8%. Sequenced: blood. Source of these receptors: a human donor with ulcerative colitis or Crohn's disease, or a healthy co-twin of an affected twin (not recorded which).

The CDR3 is CASSPAVGSGNTIYF. The chain has TRBV5-1 and TRBJ1-3. From germline, CDR1 is SGHRS and CDR2 YFSETQ. The CDR3 spans 15 residues.

The chain is built from TRBV6-5 and TRBJ1-5. The CDR3 runs 13 residues. Germline V gene data show CDR1 as MNHEY and CDR2 as SVGAGI. The CDR3 loop is CASKGTSNQPQHF.

The V and J genes are TRBV7-9 and TRBJ1-6. CDR1 SEHNR and CDR2 FQNEAQ come from the germline V gene (reference sequence). This CDR3 contains 14 residues. Here the CDR3 reads CASSLDRDNSPLHF.

The rearrangement uses TRBV7-9 and TRBJ2-1; TCRdb indicates TRBD1, and absent DNA this call remains unverified. CDR1 and CDR2 (germline): SEHNR, FQNEAQ (reference sequence). The CDR3 length is 12 residues. The CDR3 region is CASSPDSPEQFF.

The CDR3 here is CASSLRRPGGSDEQYF. The chain employs TRBV13 and TRBJ2-7; as DNA is missing, the TRBD1 call by TCRdb cannot be tested. Germline V CDR1 and CDR2: PRHDT, FYEKMQ (reference sequence). This CDR3 has 16 amino acids.

The genes are TRBV5-6 and TRBJ2-1; absent DNA, TCRdb's TRBD2 call cannot be checked. The CDR3 runs to 16 residues. Germline V gene lookup returns CDR1 SGHDT and CDR2 YYEEEE. This CDR3 is CASNNRWTSVYNEQFF.

V usage is TRBV6-6 and J usage is TRBJ2-5; the D gene TCRdb calls, TRBD2, cannot be checked with no DNA. The CDR3 extends over 14 amino acids. Germline CDR1 MNHNY, CDR2 SVGAGI (reference sequence). The CDR3 protein is CASTFSGSGETQYF.

V usage is TRBV20-1 and J usage is TRBJ1-2; TCRdb indicates TRBD1, and absent DNA this call remains unverified. The germline gives CDR1 DFQATT, CDR2 SNEGSKA (reference sequence). This CDR3 has 12 amino acids. The CDR3 reads CSAQAGTYGYTF.

This chain uses TRBV28 with TRBJ1-3; TCRdb lists TRBD1, though no DNA is available to test this call. Germline CDR1 reads MDHEN; CDR2 reads SYDVKM. The CDR3 runs 14 residues. This CDR3 reads CASFPGTGGNTIYF.

The chain links TRBV7-9 to TRBJ2-7; TCRdb picks TRBD1, but there is no DNA to check that call. This CDR3 spans 15 amino acids. The germline gives CDR1 SEHNR, CDR2 FQNEAQ (reference sequence). CDR3 sequence reads: CASSPLAGWSYEQYF.

The chain recombines TRBV7-6 with TRBJ2-5. Germline CDR1 reads SGHVS; CDR2 reads FNYEAQ. This CDR3 spans 16 amino acids. The CDR3 is CASSLAPSTVQETQYF.

The J gene is TRBJ2-7, the V gene TRBV9; TCRdb indicates TRBD1, and absent DNA this call remains unverified. The CDR3 extends over 14 amino acids. Germline V lookup: CDR1 SGDLS, CDR2 YYNGEE. The CDR3 here is CASSIAGGSYEQYF.

The J gene is TRBJ1-2, the V gene TRBV7-9. CDR3 length: 13 residues. The germline gives CDR1 SEHNR, CDR2 FQNEAQ (reference sequence). The CDR3: CASSLASPGGYTF. The whole variable domain, filled in from reference TRBV7-9 and TRBJ1-2, reads DTGVSQNPRHKITKRGQNVTFRCDPISEHNRLYWYRQTLGQGPEFLTYFQNEAQLEKSRLLSDRFSAERPKGSFSTLEIQRTEQGDSAMYLCASSLASPGGYTFGSGTRLTVV.

This sequence joins TRBV19 and TRBJ1-5; as DNA is missing, the TRBD1 call by TCRdb cannot be tested. The CDR3 has 14 amino acids. Per the germline V gene, CDR1 is LNHDA and CDR2 is SQIVND (reference sequence). The CDR3 spells CASNPGQNNQPQHF.

V and J are TRBV12-3 or TRBV12-4 and TRBJ2-1; TCRdb indicates TRBD1, and absent DNA this call remains unverified. The CDR3 runs 12 residues. CDR3: CASTETGVWQFF.

This chain joins TRBV18 and TRBJ2-5; there is no DNA to check the TCRdb D call of TRBD1. The CDR3 extends over 15 amino acids. From germline, CDR1 is KGHSH and CDR2 LQKENI. The CDR3 spells CASSPGTPGQETQYF.

V gene TRBV4-2 combines with J gene TRBJ2-1; the TCRdb D gene call, TRBD2, has no DNA to confirm it. The CDR3 is 15 amino acids. Looked up from germline, CDR1 is LGHNA and CDR2 is YNFKEQ. The CDR3 reads CASSQDGAGADEQFF.

The CDR3 reads CASSFTGTRGYTF. The rearrangement uses TRBV28 and TRBJ1-2; TCRdb's assignment of TRBD1 cannot be checked, as there is no DNA. The V gene's germline CDR1 is MDHEN and CDR2 SYDVKM. This CDR3 comprises 13 residues.

The chain employs TRBV6-2 or TRBV6-3 and TRBJ2-3; TCRdb names TRBD2, which stays unverified in the absence of DNA. The length of the CDR3 is 20 residues. Germline-derived CDR1 and CDR2 are MNHEY and SVGEGT. CDR3 loop: CASSYPLFAGGPRRTDTQYF.

V gene TRBV7-9 combines with J gene TRBJ2-5; TCRdb returns TRBD1, unconfirmable since there is no DNA. The CDR3 sequence is 15 residues long. The germline V gene has CDR1 SEHNR and CDR2 FQNEAQ (reference sequence). CDR3 loop: CASSLAASLQETQYF.

V is TRBV7-2 and J is TRBJ2-7; TCRdb proposes TRBD2, but this gene call is untestable without DNA. In germline, CDR1 is SGHTA, CDR2 FQGNSA. The CDR3 runs 15 residues. The CDR3 reads CASSLGGGGPYEQYF.

The chain couples TRBV30 to TRBJ2-4. Looked up from germline, CDR1 is GTSNPN and CDR2 is SVGIG (reference sequence). CDR3 length: 13 residues. The CDR3 region is CAWSWGSKNIQYF. The full variable domain, with the rest looked up from reference TRBV30 and TRBJ2-4, is SQTIHQWPATLVQPVGSPLSLECTVEGTSNPNLYWYRQAAGRGLQLLFYSVGIGQISSEVPQNLSASRPQDRQFILSSKKLLLSDSGFYLCAWSWGSKNIQYFGAGTRLSVL.

The chain links TRBV6-1 to TRBJ2-1; as DNA is missing, the TRBD2 call by TCRdb cannot be tested. CDR1 MNHNS and CDR2 SASEGT come from the germline V gene. This CDR3 comprises 18 residues. This CDR3 reads CASSQGALREAPYNEQFF.

The chain uses TRBV28 and TRBJ2-1. Germline CDR1 is MDHEN and CDR2 is SYDVKM. There are 11 residues in the CDR3. CDR3 in amino acids: CASGLFNEQFF.

The chain recombines TRBV7-2 with TRBJ2-7; the TRBD1 assignment by TCRdb is unverifiable without DNA. Germline V gives CDR1 SGHTA, CDR2 FQGNSA. This CDR3 has 19 residues. The CDR3 loop reads CASSLAQAGRQLLSYEQYF.